This is a list of T cell receptor beta chains from one sample in a study of beta chain features in type 1 diabetes. The assay was immunoSEQ multiplex PCR, and TCRdb's table has in-frame clones only and misses some. The sample has roughly 230,000 clones, about 9.3% seen once; the top ten hold about 0.037%. The sequencing input was naive CD4+ T cells from blood. These receptor sequences come from a woman aged 18-29 years in good health. The CDR3 runs from the conserved cysteine through the conserved F or W. Fields, in order: J gene, D gene, V gene, clone size, CDR3 protein, CDR3 DNA. D genes are given only for firm matches. Where a row states a size, it is once, few, many or the class of an expanded clone; other rows omit it.

>TRBJ2-7|TRBD2|TRBV6-1|once
CASRDLAVAPYEQYF
TGTGCCAGCAGAGACCTAGCGGTTGCCCCCTACGAGCAGTACTTC
>TRBJ1-1|TRBD1|TRBV5-6|NA
CASTRGQGDDTEAFF
TGTGCCAGCACCCGGGGACAGGGGGACGACACTGAAGCTTTCTTT
>TRBJ2-3|TRBD2|TRBV6-4|NA
CASSPTSGRTDTQYF
TGTGCCAGCAGCCCAACTAGCGGGAGGACAGATACGCAGTATTTT
>TRBJ2-2|NA|TRBV11-2|NA
CASSLSRGLTGELFF
TGTGCCAGCAGCTTATCTCGCGGGCTCACCGGGGAGCTGTTTTTT
>TRBJ2-3|TRBD1|TRBV9|NA
CASTRRTGVADTQYF
TGTGCCAGTACGAGAAGGACAGGGGTGGCAGATACGCAGTATTTT
>TRBJ2-5|NA|TRBV29-1|NA
CSVEELQIQETQYF
TGCAGCGTTGAAGAACTGCAAATACAAGAGACCCAGTACTTC
>TRBJ2-3|TRBD2|TRBV6-1|few
CASKSGASTDTQYF
TGTGCCAGCAAGAGCGGGGCTAGCACAGATACGCAGTATTTT
>TRBJ2-7|TRBD2|TRBV6-1|few
CASSEAQTSGRYEQYF
TGTGCCAGCAGTGAAGCTCAGACTAGCGGCCGATACGAGCAGTACTTC
>TRBJ1-1|TRBD1|TRBV5-1|NA
CASSATGGSTEAFF
TGCGCCAGCAGCGCAACAGGGGGAAGCACTGAAGCTTTCTTT
>TRBJ2-1|TRBD2|TRBV7-9|few
CASSLVVAGELDEQFF
TGTGCCAGCAGCTTAGTGGTAGCGGGAGAGCTGGATGAGCAGTTCTTC
>TRBJ1-1|NA|TRBV13|few
CASSLGRGDTEAFF
TGTGCCAGCAGCTTAGGTCGGGGTGACACTGAAGCTTTCTTT
>TRBJ2-1|NA|TRBV15|NA
CATSRASPSYNEQFF
TGTGCCACCAGCAGAGCCTCCCCCTCCTACAATGAGCAGTTCTTC
>TRBJ2-2|TRBD2|TRBV15|NA
CATSTTSGPGELFF
TGTGCCACCAGCACTACTAGCGGTCCCGGGGAGCTGTTTTTT
>TRBJ2-7|NA|TRBV30|NA
CAWSEQYEQYF
TGTGCCTGGAGTGAACAATACGAGCAGTACTTC
>TRBJ2-2|NA|TRBV30|many
CAWSVRRGITGELFF
TGTGCCTGGAGTGTACGACGGGGGATCACCGGGGAGCTGTTTTTT
>TRBJ1-2|NA|TRBV6-1|NA
CASSGQYIYGYTF
TGTGCCAGCAGTGGGCAGTACATCTATGGCTACACCTTC
>TRBJ2-2|NA|TRBV4-1|few
CASSQDIGELFF
TGCGCCAGCAGCCAAGATATAGGGGAGCTGTTTTTT
>TRBJ1-1|TRBD1|TRBV5-1|few
CASSSRPGQGDAFF
TGCGCCAGCAGCTCCCGACCGGGACAGGGGGACGCTTTCTTT
>TRBJ2-1|NA|TRBV7-2|NA
CASSLQSRGRNNEQFF
TGTGCCAGCAGCCTCCAATCCCGTGGCAGGAACAATGAGCAGTTCTTC
>TRBJ2-2|TRBD1|TRBV6-5|NA
CASSYRQGIAGELFF
TGTGCCAGCAGTTACAGACAGGGGATCGCCGGGGAGCTGTTTTTT
>TRBJ2-1|NA|TRBV14|few
CASSQASGANEQFF
TGTGCCAGCAGCCAAGCTTCAGGGGCCAATGAGCAGTTCTTC
>TRBJ1-1|NA|TRBV29-1|NA
CSVDGGAMNTEAFF
TGCAGCGTTGACGGAGGAGCCATGAACACTGAAGCTTTCTTT
>TRBJ2-7|TRBD1|TRBV11-2|few
CASSLIRTGGIYEQYF
TGTGCCAGCAGCTTGATAAGGACAGGGGGCATCTACGAGCAGTACTTC
>TRBJ1-5|NA|TRBV6-1|few
CASSEAGPNQPQHF
TGTGCCAGCAGTGAAGCGGGGCCGAATCAGCCCCAGCATTTT
>TRBJ2-2|NA|TRBV5-6|NA
CASSLERLSGELFF
TGTGCCAGCAGCTTGGAGCGTCTATCCGGGGAGCTGTTTTTT
>TRBJ2-7|NA|TRBV5-1|few
CASSAAQVQDEQYF
TGCGCCAGCAGCGCCGCCCAGGTACAAGACGAGCAGTACTTC
>TRBJ2-5|TRBD2|TRBV27|few
CASSLFGTGGEETQYF
TGTGCCAGCAGTTTATTCGGCACGGGGGGTGAGGAGACCCAGTACTTC
>TRBJ2-3|NA|TRBV5-1|few
CASSLEAGGTDTQYF
TGCGCCAGCAGCTTGGAAGCAGGGGGGACGGATACGCAGTATTTT
>TRBJ1-2|NA|TRBV14|NA
CASSQDSSDRVYDYTF
TGTGCCAGCAGCCAAGATTCGAGTGACAGAGTTTATGACTACACCTTC
>TRBJ1-2|TRBD1|TRBV14|few
CASSLRTGRYEGGYTF
TGTGCCAGCAGCCTCAGGACAGGCAGATATGAGGGAGGCTACACCTTC
>TRBJ1-5|NA|TRBV2|few
CASNRGNQPQHF
TGTGCCAGCAACCGGGGTAATCAGCCCCAGCATTTT
>TRBJ1-2|TRBD1|TRBV5-1|few
CASSGGQGPYGYTF
TGCGCCAGCAGCGGGGGACAGGGCCCCTATGGCTACACCTTC
>TRBJ2-3|TRBD2|TRBV18|few
CASSQLAGGTDTQYF
TGTGCCAGCTCACAACTAGCGGGAGGCACAGATACGCAGTATTTT
>TRBJ1-1|TRBD1|TRBV6-1|NA
CASSRTGAGTEAFF
TGTGCCAGCTCGCGGACAGGGGCCGGGACTGAAGCTTTCTTT
>TRBJ2-1|NA|TRBV18|NA
CASSPGGASANEQFF
TGTGCCAGCTCACCAGGCGGGGCTAGCGCCAATGAGCAGTTCTTC
>TRBJ1-2|TRBD1|TRBV19|NA
CASSLTGQGNYGYTF
TGTGCCAGTTCCTTAACCGGACAGGGTAACTATGGCTACACCTTC
>TRBJ2-1|TRBD1|TRBV6-1|few
CASSGGQGDYNEQFF
TGTGCCAGCAGCGGGGGACAGGGGGACTACAATGAGCAGTTCTTC
>TRBJ1-5|TRBD1|TRBV9|many
CASSVTGEQPQHF
TGTGCCAGCAGCGTTACAGGGGAACAGCCCCAGCATTTT
>TRBJ1-1|NA|TRBV4-1|NA
CASSLLPVPPGTEAFF
TGCGCCAGCAGCCTACTACCGGTCCCCCCGGGGACTGAAGCTTTCTTT
>TRBJ2-7|TRBD1|TRBV11-3|once
CASSPRTGHSYEQYF
TGTGCCAGCAGCCCTCGGACAGGGCACTCCTACGAGCAGTACTTC
>TRBJ2-1|NA|TRBV2|few
CASREVAGQFSYNEQFF
TGTGCCAGCAGAGAAGTAGCGGGACAGTTCTCCTACAATGAGCAGTTCTTC